This T cell receptor (beta chain) was captured by sequencing in a study of cytomegalovirus exposure and HLA in healthy donors. Primers included in the PCR were 60 Vbeta and 13 Jbeta primers. Authors' processing steps: A follow-up analysis tallied tens of millions of unique TCR beta chains, roughly 11 million shared. Measured with immunoSEQ multiplex PCR; TCRdb has only the in-frame clones, and not every one. D and trimming come from the DNA, and the V and J calls and clone size come from that table. Its listing shows about 140,000 clones. Details on this clone: Its antigen remains unidentified.

Study-wide results and caveats: Within an earlier analysis, most TCR beta V segments proved productive either about 90% or about 30% of the time. HLA-A and HLA-B allele assignments for most subjects were reportedly predicted accurately using TCR beta sequences.

J lost 7 bases, V lost 4 bases, and 1 base had no gene match. The germline V gene has CDR1 SGHNT and CDR2 YENEEA. CDR3 size: 13 residues. The chain is built from TRBV11-3 and TRBJ1-6, with TRBD1 identical over 7 bases. What was sequenced was PBMCs. This clonotype was sampled from a man aged 35 to 55 in good health and CMV-seronegative. CDR3 region: CASSWDSNSPLHF. DNA for the CDR3: TGTGCCAGCAGCTGGGACAGCAATTCACCCCTCCACTTT.